These 24 T cell receptor beta chains were all obtained from the same sample, sequenced in a study of molecular identifiers for immune sequencing clone quantification. Via MiXCR, TCRdb re-called the PCR reads, giving one row per CDR3 protein. The sample carries about 510,000 distinct CDR3 sequences, about a fifth recorded once. Material for sequencing was naive CD8+ T cells from blood, with Jurkat cell RNA spiked in. The subset here: FACS-sorted CD8+CD4-CCR7+CD45RA+ naive T cells. The receptor set was obtained from a human donor in good health. Some libraries in this study had Jurkat cell RNA spiked in.

The genes are TRBV4-1 and TRBJ2-7; D tentatively reads TRBD1 or TRBD2 (5 bases each). The V end was cut by 3 bases, the J end by 5 bases, with 11 bases between. CDR1 MGHRA and CDR2 YSYEKL come from the germline V gene. This CDR3 contains 13 residues. CDR3: CASSHLSGHEQYF. The CDR3 coding sequence is TGCGCCAGCAGCCACTTGTCGGGGCACGAGCAGTACTTC.

Note on this clonotype: This may be a read error, as it is one base from a much larger clone. The chain recombines TRBV4-1 with TRBJ2-1, with no clear D. Per the germline V gene, CDR1 is MGHRA and CDR2 is YSYEKL. This CDR3 contains 13 residues. In nucleotides, the CDR3 is TGCGCCGGCAGCCAAGGCGGAGTTAATGAGCAGTTCTTC. It translates to CAGSQGGVNEQFF.

The chain has TRBV6-2 or TRBV6-3 and TRBJ2-5; 9 nucleotides line up with TRBD2. The CDR3 is 16 residues long. The germline V gene encodes CDR1 MNHEY and CDR2 SVGEGT. V dropped 6 bases and J dropped 3; count of bases not matched to a gene: 11. CDR3 bases: TGTGCCAGCAGCCCTAATAGCGGGAGACCTGAAGAGACCCAGTACTTC. This encodes CASSPNSGRPEETQYF.

This clonotype was counted at least ten times. The chain employs TRBV7-6 and TRBJ1-1, with no clear D. Per germline, CDR1 SGHVS and CDR2 FNYEAQ. Trimming cost V 1 base and J 4 bases, with 7 bases left between them. This CDR3 comprises 13 residues. This CDR3 is CASSLGEATEAFF. CDR3 DNA: TGTGCCAGCAGCTTAGGGGAGGCCACTGAAGCTTTCTTT. Supplemented by reference TRBV7-6 and TRBJ1-1, the full variable domain reads GAGVSQSPRYKVTKRGQDVALRCDPISGHVSLYWYRQALGQGPEFLTYFNYEAQQDKSGLPNDRFSAERPEGSISTLTIQRTEQRDSAMYRCASSLGEATEAFFGQGTRLTVV.

This clonotype was recorded at least ten times. The rearrangement links TRBV29-1 to TRBJ2-5; 11 bases agree with TRBD2. V shed 4 bases and J 8 bases; nucleotides not matched to a gene: 15. The CDR3 spans 16 residues. Germline loops: CDR1 SQVTM, CDR2 ANQGSEA. The CDR3 sequence is CSVVGGVSGGAGTQYF. CDR3 coding DNA: TGCAGCGTTGTAGGCGGTGTTAGCGGGGGGGCTGGAACCCAGTACTTC. The whole variable domain, filled in from reference TRBV29-1 and TRBJ2-5, reads SAVISQKPSRDICQRGTSLTIQCQVDSQVTMMFWYRQQPGQSLTLIATANQGSEATYESGFVIDKFPISRPNLTFSTLTVSNMSPEDSSIYLCSVVGGVSGGAGTQYFGPGTRLLVL.

This clonotype was observed many times. The V call is TRBV7-2, the J call TRBJ1-1; no firm D call. The germline V gene encodes CDR1 SGHTA and CDR2 FQGNSA. The ends were cut back, 1 base at V and 6 bases at J, with 12 bases in the middle. This CDR3 region has 14 residues. The CDR3 sequence is CASSLGIGLAEAFF. The CDR3 DNA reads as TGTGCCAGCAGCTTAGGGATAGGGTTGGCTGAAGCTTTCTTT.

This clonotype was seen only a few times. This chain connects TRBV5-5 to TRBJ2-5; possibly TRBD1 for D (5 bases). The CDR3 totals 14 residues. Germline V gene lookup returns CDR1 SGHKS and CDR2 YYEKEE (reference sequence). V lost 0 bases and J lost 5, with 11 bases in between. The CDR3 protein is CASSLESAGETQYF. For the CDR3, the DNA is TGTGCCAGCAGCTTGGAGTCAGCAGGGGAGACCCAGTACTTC.

This clonotype was seen at least ten times. The rearrangement uses TRBV6-5 and TRBJ1-1; D is unclear. V was cut by 0 bases and J by 4 bases, with 12 bases left in between. Per germline, CDR1 MNHEY and CDR2 SVGAGI. The CDR3 is 15 residues long. For the CDR3, the DNA is TGTGCCAGCAGTTACTCCCCCTGGGGATCCACTGAAGCTTTCTTT. As protein: CASSYSPWGSTEAFF.

There are many counts of this clonotype. The rearrangement joins TRBV29-1 to TRBJ2-3; possible D gene TRBD1, 5 bases. Per germline, CDR1 SQVTM and CDR2 ANQGSEA. This CDR3 has 14 amino acids. Trimming took 0 bases from V and 0 from J, leaving 7 bases between them. This chain's CDR3 is CSVEDAGSTDTQYF. DNA of the CDR3: TGCAGCGTTGAAGATGCAGGGAGCACAGATACGCAGTATTTT.

The chain couples TRBV6-2 or TRBV6-3 to TRBJ2-3; 9 positions agree with TRBD2. The V segment lost 0 bases and the J segment 2 bases; nucleotides outside the gene matches: 9. The CDR3 loop spans 18 amino acids. The germline V gene has CDR1 MNHEY and CDR2 SVGEGT. CDR3 protein: CASSYSNPLAGSTDTQYF. Here the CDR3 DNA reads TGTGCCAGCAGTTACTCCAATCCGCTAGCGGGATCCACAGATACGCAGTATTTT.

The V gene is TRBV5-6, the J gene TRBJ2-7, with D possibly being TRBD1 (6 bases). V dropped 1 base and J dropped 5 bases, with 13 bases sitting between them. This CDR3 has 14 residues. In germline, CDR1 is SGHDT, CDR2 YYEEEE. CDR3 sequence: CASSLSAGDDEQYF. In nucleotides, the CDR3 is TGTGCCAGCAGCTTGTCGGCAGGGGACGACGAGCAGTACTTC.

This clonotype was recorded at least ten times. This chain joins TRBV7-2 and TRBJ2-5; D might be TRBD1 or TRBD2, each matching 5 bases. CDR3 length: 15 amino acids. Per germline, CDR1 SGHTA and CDR2 FQGNSA. Trimming cost V 4 bases and J 2 bases, with 14 bases left between them. CDR3 in DNA: TGTGCCAGCAGCTCGTCGAGGGGTGGACAAGAGACCCAGTACTTC. Its translation is CASSSSRGGQETQYF.

In its sample, this clonotype was seen many times. The chain carries TRBV2 and TRBJ2-3; 11 positions agree with TRBD2. The CDR3 has 15 residues. Germline loops: CDR1 SNHLY, CDR2 FYNNEI. The junction had 4 bases not matched to a gene; V was cut back by 4 bases and J by 4 bases. CDR3 in DNA: TGTGCCAGCAGTGCCGGGACTAGCGGTTCAGATACGCAGTATTTT. Translated, it gives CASSAGTSGSDTQYF.

This clonotype was detected many times. The chain combines TRBV6-6 with TRBJ2-7; weak D call: TRBD1 (6 bases). Deletions cut 5 bases from V and 5 bases from J, with 16 bases between. Germline CDR1 MNHNY, CDR2 SVGAGI (reference sequence). This CDR3 is 14 amino acids long. The chain's CDR3 is CASSQTGTPHEQYF. CDR3 bases: TGTGCCAGCAGTCAAACAGGGACCCCCCACGAGCAGTACTTC.

As regards this clonotype: Relative to the germline gene, one junction end is altered; a read error may explain this. The V gene is TRBV27, the J gene TRBJ2-1; 9 nucleotides line up with TRBD1. This CDR3 contains 15 residues. Germline CDR1 is MNHEY and CDR2 is SMNVEV (reference sequence). The CDR3 bases are TGTGTCAGCAGTTTAATTGGACAGGGGTTCTATGAGCAGTTCTTC. Amino acids: CVSSLIGQGFYEQFF.

This clonotype was observed at least ten times. The J gene is TRBJ2-6, the V gene TRBV27; possibly TRBD1 for D (5 bases). The V gene's germline CDR1 is MNHEY and CDR2 SMNVEV (reference sequence). Trimming pared 5 bases from V and 0 bases from J, leaving 11 bases between. This CDR3 has 16 amino acids. DNA for the CDR3: TGTGCCAGCAGTCCTCAACAGGTCTCTGGGGCCAACGTCCTGACTTTC. Residues: CASSPQQVSGANVLTF.

The rearrangement joins TRBV27 to TRBJ2-5, with TRBD1 as a possible D gene (6 bases). Germline CDR1 MNHEY, CDR2 SMNVEV (reference sequence). The CDR3 spans 14 residues. Between the trimmed V and J ends, which lost 5 bases and 2 bases, there was a span of 12 bases. The CDR3 spells CASSTRTEQETQYF. The CDR3 DNA sequence: TGTGCCAGCAGTACGCGGACAGAACAAGAGACCCAGTACTTC.

J is TRBJ2-7 and V is TRBV19; D unclear. Trimming cost V 6 bases and J 1 base, with 16 bases left between them. CDR1 is LNHDA, CDR2 SQIVND, per germline (reference sequence). This CDR3 contains 15 residues. CDR3: CASSRTPGVSYEQYF. As DNA, the CDR3 is TGTGCCAGTAGCAGGACCCCCGGAGTATCCTACGAGCAGTACTTC.

This clonotype was recorded a few times. The chain joins TRBV9 to TRBJ2-3, with no clear D. From germline, CDR1 is SGDLS and CDR2 YYNGEE. V lost 0 bases, J lost 8 bases, and 16 bases lay in between. The CDR3 length is 15 residues. The CDR3 DNA follows: TGTGCCAGCAGCGTAGAGTTTGGGCCATCGGGTACGCAGTATTTT. Amino acids: CASSVEFGPSGTQYF. Supplemented by reference TRBV9 and TRBJ2-3, the full variable domain reads DSGVTQTPKHLITATGQRVTLRCSPRSGDLSVYWYQQSLDQGLQFLIQYYNGEERAKGNILERFSAQQFPDLHSELNLSSLELGDSALYFCASSVEFGPSGTQYFGPGTRLTVL.

At least ten counts were recorded for this clonotype. The gene calls are TRBV2 and TRBJ2-3, with 11 positions matching TRBD2. V shed 6 bases, J shed 0 bases, and the junction held 5 bases outside the gene matches. Germline V gene data show CDR1 as SNHLY and CDR2 as FYNNEI. The CDR3 has 16 amino acids. CDR3 in amino acids: CASSRLAGSSTDTQYF. CDR3 coding DNA: TGTGCCAGCAGCCGACTAGCGGGGTCTAGCACAGATACGCAGTATTTT.

V gene TRBV27 combines with J gene TRBJ2-7, with TRBD1 as a possible D gene (5 bases). Germline V gene lookup returns CDR1 MNHEY and CDR2 SMNVEV (reference sequence). V lost 2 bases and J 7 bases, leaving 15 bases between the germline ends. The CDR3 runs to 14 residues. CDR3 bases: TGTGCCAGCAGTTTAAATCATCTGGGGCGTGAGCAGTACTTC. The encoded protein is CASSLNHLGREQYF.

This clonotype appeared many times. The rearrangement joins TRBV4-3 to TRBJ2-1; 7 nucleotides match TRBD2. J lost 9 bases, V lost 0 bases, and 5 bases had no gene match. CDR1 is LGHNA, CDR2 YSLEER, per germline. This CDR3 region has 14 residues. The DNA of the CDR3 is TGCGCCAGCAGCCAAGATACTGGGGGGGTTGAGCAGTTCTTC. Amino acid sequence: CASSQDTGGVEQFF.

Remarks on this clonotype: The junction does not match germline at one end; this may be a read error. V and J are TRBV12-3 or TRBV12-4 and TRBJ2-1, with 12 bases lining up with TRBD1. The CDR3 covers 14 residues. The DNA for the CDR3 is TGTGCCAGCACCAGGGACAGGGGGCTAAATGAGCAGCTCTTC. Its translation is CASTRDRGLNEQLF.

The J gene is TRBJ2-7, the V gene TRBV20-1, with TRBD2 identical over 8 bases. This CDR3 spans 15 amino acids. Losses at the gene ends were 0 bases for V and 0 bases for J; bases not matched to a gene: 4. CDR1 and CDR2 from the germline V gene are DFQATT and SNEGSKA (reference sequence). The CDR3 nucleotides read TGCAGTGCTAGAGATTTAGCGGGGAACTCCTACGAGCAGTACTTC. Translating gives CSARDLAGNSYEQYF.